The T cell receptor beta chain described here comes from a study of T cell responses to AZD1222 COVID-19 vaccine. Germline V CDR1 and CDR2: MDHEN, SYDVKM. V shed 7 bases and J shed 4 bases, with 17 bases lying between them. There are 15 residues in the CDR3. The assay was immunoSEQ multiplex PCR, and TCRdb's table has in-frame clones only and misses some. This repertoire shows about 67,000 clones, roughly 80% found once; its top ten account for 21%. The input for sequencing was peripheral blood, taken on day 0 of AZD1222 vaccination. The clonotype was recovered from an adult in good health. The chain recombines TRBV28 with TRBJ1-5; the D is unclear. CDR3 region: CASTDLNLGNQPQHF. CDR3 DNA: TGTGCCAGCACGGACTTAAACTTGGGGAATCAGCCCCAGCATTTT. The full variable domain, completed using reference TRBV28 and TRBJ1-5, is DVKVTQSSRYLVKRTGEKVFLECVQDMDHENMFWYRQDPGLGLRLIYFSYDVKMKEKGDIPEGYSVSREKKERFSLILESASTNQTSMYLCASTDLNLGNQPQHFGDGTRLSIL.